One sample yielded the 8 T cell receptor beta chains listed below, sequenced in a study of response to subunit inactivated influenza vaccine. TCRdb analysed the RT-PCR reads with MiXCR anew, one entry per CDR3 protein. This table has about 520,000 distinct CDR3 sequences, approximately 6.9% appearing once. Sequences were derived from PBMCs from blood, sampled roughly 24 months after vaccination. These receptors all come from a man between 50 and 70 years old who received an inactivated influenza vaccine.

This clonotype has more than one count but fewer than ten. The gene calls are TRBV12-5 and TRBJ2-1; D remains ambiguous. CDR3 size: 12 residues. Trimming took 2 bases from V and 3 from J, leaving 2 bases between them. Germline values: CDR1 LGHNT, CDR2 FRNRAP. CDR3 sequence: CASGLRYNEQFF. The CDR3 nucleotides are TGTGCTAGTGGTTTGCGCTACAATGAGCAGTTCTTC. Full variable domain (remainder filled in from reference TRBV12-5 and TRBJ2-1): DARVTQTPRHKVTEMGQEVTMRCQPILGHNTVFWYRQTMMQGLELLAYFRNRAPLDDSGMPKDRFSAEMPDATLATLKIQPSEPRDSAVYFCASGLRYNEQFFGPGTRLTVL.

The chain couples TRBV11-2 to TRBJ2-1; TRBD2 agrees at 7 bases. CDR1 and CDR2 (germline): SGHAT, FQNNGV. The CDR3 runs 16 residues. The trim removed 4 bases at V and 0 bases at J, leaving 6 bases unmatched. CDR3 nucleotide sequence: TGTGCCAGCAGCTCTATTGGCGGGAGCTCCTACAATGAGCAGTTCTTC. Its protein is CASSSIGGSSYNEQFF. The complete variable domain, with remaining parts taken from reference TRBV11-2 and TRBJ2-1, reads EAGVAQSPRYKIIEKRQSVAFWCNPISGHATLYWYQQILGQGPKLLIQFQNNGVVDDSQLPKDRFSAERLKGVDSTLKIQPAKLEDSAVYLCASSSIGGSSYNEQFFGPGTRLTVL.

This clonotype occurred a few times. V is TRBV12-3 or TRBV12-4 and J is TRBJ1-5; D possibly corresponds to TRBD1 (6 bases). The V gene lost 6 bases and the J gene lost 0 bases, with 15 bases spanning the gap. This CDR3 contains 16 residues. CDR3 sequence: CASSLGTRFSNQPQHF. The DNA of the CDR3 is TGTGCCAGCAGCCTCGGGACACGTTTTAGCAATCAGCCCCAGCATTTT.

This clonotype was counted only a few times. The gene calls are TRBV29-1 and TRBJ2-2; D not resolved. Deletions cut 6 bases from V and 0 bases from J, with 5 bases between. Germline CDR1 is SQVTM and CDR2 is ANQGSEA. The CDR3 totals 12 residues. This chain's CDR3 is CSVAPNTGELFF. The CDR3 DNA follows: TGCAGCGTGGCACCGAACACCGGGGAGCTGTTTTTT.

V is TRBV30 and J is TRBJ2-3; unclear D gene. With 3 bases removed from V and 2 bases from J, the gap between germline ends came to 6 bases. The CDR3 runs to 12 residues. The germline gives CDR1 GTSNPN, CDR2 SVGIG (reference sequence). CDR3 loop: CAWSLSTDTQYF. The DNA for the CDR3 is TGTGCCTGGAGCCTATCCACAGATACGCAGTATTTT.

This clonotype was found many times. This sequence joins TRBV7-9 and TRBJ1-1; 9 bases align to TRBD1. J lost 5 bases, V lost 1 base, and 5 bases had no gene match. Germline CDR1 reads SEHNR; CDR2 reads FQNEAQ (reference sequence). CDR3 size: 15 residues. The CDR3 sequence: CASSLGGQGGTEAFF. CDR3 DNA: TGTGCCAGCAGCTTAGGGGGACAGGGAGGGACTGAAGCTTTCTTT.

V is TRBV10-2 and J is TRBJ2-7, with 14 bases fitting TRBD2. With 11 bases clipped from V and 5 bases from J, the junction kept 8 bases outside the gene matches. The CDR3 consists of 14 residues. CDR1 and CDR2 (germline): WSHSY, SAAADI. The CDR3 DNA reads TGCGCCGCCCGGACTAGCGGGAGGATCGACGAGCAGTACTTC. As protein: CAARTSGRIDEQYF.

J is TRBJ2-2 and V is TRBV5-1; 9 bases are shared with TRBD1. Germline trimming cut 5 bases from V and 0 bases from J; bases unmatched to any gene: 5. The CDR3 has 16 residues. The germline CDR1 and CDR2 sequences are SGHRS and YFSETQ. The CDR3 region is CASRQRQGANTGELFF. In DNA, the CDR3 is TGCGCCAGCAGACAGCGACAGGGGGCGAACACCGGGGAGCTGTTTTTT.